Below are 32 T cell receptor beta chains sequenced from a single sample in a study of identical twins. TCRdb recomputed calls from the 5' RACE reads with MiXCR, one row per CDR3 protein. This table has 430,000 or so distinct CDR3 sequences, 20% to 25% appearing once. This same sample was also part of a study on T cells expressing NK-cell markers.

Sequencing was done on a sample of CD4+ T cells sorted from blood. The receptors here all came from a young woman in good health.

CDR3 DNA: TGCAGTGCTACCAAAGACGGTTACTCCTACGAGCAGTACTTC. Translated: CSATKDGYSYEQYF. The V gene is TRBV20-1, the J gene TRBJ2-7; D gene uncertain. Germline assignment: CDR1 DFQATT and CDR2 SNEGSKA (reference sequence). The CDR3 sequence is 14 residues long. V shed 4 bases and J shed 0 bases, with 13 bases lying between them.

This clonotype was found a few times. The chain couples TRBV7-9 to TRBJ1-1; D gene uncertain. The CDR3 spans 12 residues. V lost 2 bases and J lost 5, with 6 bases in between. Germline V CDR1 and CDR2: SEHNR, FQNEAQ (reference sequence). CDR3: CASSLSLTEAFF. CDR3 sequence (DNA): TGTGCCAGCAGCTTAAGTTTAACTGAAGCTTTCTTT.

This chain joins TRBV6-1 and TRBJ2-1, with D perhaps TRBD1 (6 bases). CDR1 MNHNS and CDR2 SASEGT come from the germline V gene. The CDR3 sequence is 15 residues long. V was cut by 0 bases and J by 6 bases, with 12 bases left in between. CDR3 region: CASSEARTGTNEQFF. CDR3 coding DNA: TGTGCCAGCAGTGAAGCTCGAACAGGGACCAATGAGCAGTTCTTC.

The CDR3 spells CASSHDPRQGDGYTF. The CDR3, as DNA: TGTGCCAGCAGCCACGACCCAAGACAAGGTGACGGCTACACCTTC. The V call is TRBV12-3 or TRBV12-4, the J call TRBJ1-2; no clear D. The CDR3 length is 15 residues. V lost 6 bases, J lost 8 bases, and 22 bases lay in between.

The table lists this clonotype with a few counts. CDR3 in amino acids: CSFSLSSYEQYF. CDR3 sequence (DNA): TGCAGCTTTTCTCTTAGCTCCTACGAGCAGTACTTC. The V gene is TRBV29-1, the J gene TRBJ2-7; D gene ambiguous. The CDR3 has 12 residues. V lost 8 bases and J lost 0, with 11 bases in between. The V gene's germline CDR1 is SQVTM and CDR2 ANQGSEA.

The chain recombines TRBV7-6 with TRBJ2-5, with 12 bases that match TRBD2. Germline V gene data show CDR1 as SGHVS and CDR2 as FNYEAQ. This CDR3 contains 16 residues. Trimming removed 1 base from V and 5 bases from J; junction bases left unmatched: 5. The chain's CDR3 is CASSLVGTSGRETQYF. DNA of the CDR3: TGTGCCAGCAGCTTAGTGGGGACTAGCGGGCGGGAGACCCAGTACTTC.

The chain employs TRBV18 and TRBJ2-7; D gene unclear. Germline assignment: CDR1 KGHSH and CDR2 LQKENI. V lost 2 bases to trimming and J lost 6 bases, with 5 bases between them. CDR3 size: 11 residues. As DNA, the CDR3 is TGTGCCAGCTCACCAGGGCCCGAGCAGTACTTC. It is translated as CASSPGPEQYF. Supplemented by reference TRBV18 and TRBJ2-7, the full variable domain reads NAGVMQNPRHLVRRRGQEARLRCSPMKGHSHVYWYRQLPEEGLKFMVYLQKENIIDESGMPKERFSAEFPKEGPSILRIQQVVRGDSAAYFCASSPGPEQYFGPGTRLTVT.

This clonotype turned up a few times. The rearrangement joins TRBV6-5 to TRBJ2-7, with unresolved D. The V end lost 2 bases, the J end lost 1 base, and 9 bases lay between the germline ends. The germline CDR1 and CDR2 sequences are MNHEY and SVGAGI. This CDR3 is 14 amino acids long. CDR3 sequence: CASSYTVLSYEQYF. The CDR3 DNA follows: TGTGCCAGCAGTTACACGGTCTTATCCTACGAGCAGTACTTC.

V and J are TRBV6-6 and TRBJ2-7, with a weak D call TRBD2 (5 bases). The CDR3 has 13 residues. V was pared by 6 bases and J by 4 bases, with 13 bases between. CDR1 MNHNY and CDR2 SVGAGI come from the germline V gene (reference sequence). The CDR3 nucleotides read TGTGCCAGCAGACGGGGTATGGATTACGAGCAGTACTTC. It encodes CASRRGMDYEQYF.

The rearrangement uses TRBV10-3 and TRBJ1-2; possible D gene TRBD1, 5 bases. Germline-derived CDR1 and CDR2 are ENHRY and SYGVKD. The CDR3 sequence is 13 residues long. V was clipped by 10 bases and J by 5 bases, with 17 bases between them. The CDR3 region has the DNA TGTGCCAGCCAGGGTGGGGTCTCATATGGCTACACCTTC. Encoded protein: CASQGGVSYGYTF.

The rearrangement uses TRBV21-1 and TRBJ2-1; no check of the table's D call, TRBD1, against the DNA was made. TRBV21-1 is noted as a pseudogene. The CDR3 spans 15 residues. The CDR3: CASSTPGYVRNEQFF. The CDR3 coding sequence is TGTGCCAGCAGCACACCCGGGTACGTGCGCAATGAGCAGTTCTTC.

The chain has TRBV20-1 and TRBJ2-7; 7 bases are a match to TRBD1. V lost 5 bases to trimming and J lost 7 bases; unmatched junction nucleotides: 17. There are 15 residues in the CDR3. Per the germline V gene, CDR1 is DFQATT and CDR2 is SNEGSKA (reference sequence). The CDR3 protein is CSASGQIGGYGEQYF. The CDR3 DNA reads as TGCAGTGCTTCGGGACAGATTGGGGGCTACGGAGAGCAGTACTTC.

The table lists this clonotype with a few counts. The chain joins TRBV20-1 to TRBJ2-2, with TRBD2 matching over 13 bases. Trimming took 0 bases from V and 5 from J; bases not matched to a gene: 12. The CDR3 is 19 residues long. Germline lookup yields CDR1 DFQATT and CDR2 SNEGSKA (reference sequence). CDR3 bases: TGCAGTGCTAGAGATCCGACTAGCGGGGGGTCCATGGGGACCGGGGAGCTGTTTTTT. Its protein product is CSARDPTSGGSMGTGELFF.

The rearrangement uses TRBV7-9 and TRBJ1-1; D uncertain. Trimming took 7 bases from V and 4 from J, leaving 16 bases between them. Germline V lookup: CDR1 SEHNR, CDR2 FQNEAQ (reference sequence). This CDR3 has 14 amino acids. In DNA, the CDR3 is TGTGCCAGCATCCCGTCGGGAGGATTCACTGAAGCTTTCTTT. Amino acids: CASIPSGGFTEAFF.

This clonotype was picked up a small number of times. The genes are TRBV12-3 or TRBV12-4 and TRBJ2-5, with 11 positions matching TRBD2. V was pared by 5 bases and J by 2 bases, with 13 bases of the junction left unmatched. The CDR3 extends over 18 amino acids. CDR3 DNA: TGTGCCAGCAGTCCGAAAGGGCTCACTAGCGGGGGTCAAGAGACCCAGTACTTC. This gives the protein CASSPKGLTSGGQETQYF.

The CDR3 spells CASSLKGVYEQYF. The CDR3 region has the DNA TGTGCCAGCAGTTTGAAGGGAGTCTACGAGCAGTACTTC. This chain joins TRBV6-5 and TRBJ2-7, with D possibly being TRBD2 (5 bases). Germline assignment: CDR1 MNHEY and CDR2 SVGAGI. This CDR3 region has 13 residues. The V gene lost 4 bases and the J gene lost 3 bases, with 10 bases spanning the gap.

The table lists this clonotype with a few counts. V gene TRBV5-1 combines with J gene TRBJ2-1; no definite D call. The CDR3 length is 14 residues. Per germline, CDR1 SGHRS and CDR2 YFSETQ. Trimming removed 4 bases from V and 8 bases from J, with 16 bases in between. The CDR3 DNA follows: TGCGCCAGCAGCAAGGGCCAGAGCTGGGATGAGCAGTTCTTC. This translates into CASSKGQSWDEQFF.

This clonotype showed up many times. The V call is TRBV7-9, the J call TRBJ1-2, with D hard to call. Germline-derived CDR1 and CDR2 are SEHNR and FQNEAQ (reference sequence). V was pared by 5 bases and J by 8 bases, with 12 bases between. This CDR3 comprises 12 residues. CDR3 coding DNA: TGTGCCAGCAGCGGTCCGGGAGCCGGCTACACCTTC. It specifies CASSGPGAGYTF.

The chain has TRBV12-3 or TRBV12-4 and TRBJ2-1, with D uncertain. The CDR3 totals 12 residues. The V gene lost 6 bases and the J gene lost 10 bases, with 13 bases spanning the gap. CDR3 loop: CASSQLVGEQFF. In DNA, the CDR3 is TGTGCCAGCAGCCAATTAGTCGGCGAGCAGTTCTTC.

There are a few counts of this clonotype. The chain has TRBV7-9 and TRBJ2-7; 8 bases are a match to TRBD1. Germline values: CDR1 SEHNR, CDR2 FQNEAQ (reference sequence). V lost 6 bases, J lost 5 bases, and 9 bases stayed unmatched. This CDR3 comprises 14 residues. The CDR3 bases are TGTGCCAGCAGGGGGTCCGGACAGGGCAACGAGCAGTACTTC. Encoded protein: CASRGSGQGNEQYF.

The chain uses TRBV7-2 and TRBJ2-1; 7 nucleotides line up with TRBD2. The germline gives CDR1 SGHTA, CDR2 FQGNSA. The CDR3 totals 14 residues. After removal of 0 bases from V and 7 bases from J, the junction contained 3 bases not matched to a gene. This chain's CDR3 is CASSLAWGGNEQFF. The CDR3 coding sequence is TGTGCCAGCAGCTTAGCCTGGGGGGGGAATGAGCAGTTCTTC.

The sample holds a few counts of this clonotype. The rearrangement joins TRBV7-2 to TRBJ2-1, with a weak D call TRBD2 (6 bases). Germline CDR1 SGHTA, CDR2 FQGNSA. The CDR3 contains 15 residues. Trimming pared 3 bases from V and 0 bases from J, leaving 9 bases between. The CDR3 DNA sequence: TGTGCCAGCAGCTTGGAGGGCATCTCCTACAATGAGCAGTTCTTC. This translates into CASSLEGISYNEQFF.

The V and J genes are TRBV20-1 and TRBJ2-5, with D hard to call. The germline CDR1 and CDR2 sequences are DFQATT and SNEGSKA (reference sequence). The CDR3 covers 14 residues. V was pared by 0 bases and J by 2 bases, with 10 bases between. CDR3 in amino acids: CSARDSRLQETQYF. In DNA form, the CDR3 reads TGCAGTGCTAGAGATTCCCGGTTACAAGAGACCCAGTACTTC.

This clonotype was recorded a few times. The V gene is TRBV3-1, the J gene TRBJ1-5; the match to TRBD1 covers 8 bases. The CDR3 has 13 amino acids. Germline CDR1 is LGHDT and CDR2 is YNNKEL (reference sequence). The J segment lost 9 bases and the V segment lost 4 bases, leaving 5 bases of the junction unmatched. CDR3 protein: CASSLTGEGPQHF. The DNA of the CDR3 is TGTGCCAGCAGCCTGACAGGGGAAGGGCCCCAGCATTTT. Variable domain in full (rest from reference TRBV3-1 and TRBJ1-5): DTAVSQTPKYLVTQMGNDKSIKCEQNLGHDTMYWYKQDSKKFLKIMFSYNNKELIINETVPNRFSPKSPDKAHLNLHINSLELGDSAVYFCASSLTGEGPQHFGDGTRLSIL.

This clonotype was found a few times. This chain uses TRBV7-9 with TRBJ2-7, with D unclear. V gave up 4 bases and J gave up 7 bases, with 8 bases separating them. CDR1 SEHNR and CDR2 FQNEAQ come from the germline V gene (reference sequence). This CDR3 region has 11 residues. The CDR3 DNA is TGTGCCAGCAGCTCGTTTGGTGAGCAGTACTTC. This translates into CASSSFGEQYF.

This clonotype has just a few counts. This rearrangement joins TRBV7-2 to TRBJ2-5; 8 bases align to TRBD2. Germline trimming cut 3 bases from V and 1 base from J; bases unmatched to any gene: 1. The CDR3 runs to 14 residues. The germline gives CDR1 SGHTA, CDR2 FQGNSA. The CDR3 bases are TGTGCCAGCAGCTTCGCGGGGGGCCAAGAGACCCAGTACTTC. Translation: CASSFAGGQETQYF.

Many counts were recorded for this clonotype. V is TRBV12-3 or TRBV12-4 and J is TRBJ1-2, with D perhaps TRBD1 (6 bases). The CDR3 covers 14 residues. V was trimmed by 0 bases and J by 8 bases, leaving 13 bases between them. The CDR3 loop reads CASSLADSVRGYTF. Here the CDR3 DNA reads TGTGCCAGCAGTTTAGCGGACAGCGTAAGGGGCTACACCTTC.

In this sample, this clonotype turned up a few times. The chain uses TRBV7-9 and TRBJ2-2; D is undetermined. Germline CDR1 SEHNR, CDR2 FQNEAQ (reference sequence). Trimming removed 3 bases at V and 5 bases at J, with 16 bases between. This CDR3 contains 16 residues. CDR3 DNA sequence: TGTGCCAGCAGCTTCGAGGATATGGGCGAAACCGGGGAGCTGTTTTTT. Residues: CASSFEDMGETGELFF.

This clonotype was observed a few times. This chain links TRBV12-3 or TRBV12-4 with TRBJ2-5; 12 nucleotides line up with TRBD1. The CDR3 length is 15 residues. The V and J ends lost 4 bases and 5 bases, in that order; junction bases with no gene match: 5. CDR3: CASSSGTGGVETQYF. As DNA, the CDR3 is TGTGCCAGCAGTTCCGGGACAGGGGGCGTTGAGACCCAGTACTTC.

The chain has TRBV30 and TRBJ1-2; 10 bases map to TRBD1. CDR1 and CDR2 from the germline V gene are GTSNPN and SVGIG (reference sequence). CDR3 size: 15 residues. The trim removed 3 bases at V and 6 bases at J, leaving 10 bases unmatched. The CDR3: CAWSKDRGRVNGYTF. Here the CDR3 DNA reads TGTGCCTGGAGCAAGGACAGGGGGAGGGTGAATGGCTACACCTTC.

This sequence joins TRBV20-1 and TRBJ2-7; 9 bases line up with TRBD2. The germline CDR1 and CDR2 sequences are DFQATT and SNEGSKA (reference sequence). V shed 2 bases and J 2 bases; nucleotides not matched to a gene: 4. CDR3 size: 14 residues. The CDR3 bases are TGCAGTGCTAGATTGGCGGGAGGGACCTACGAGCAGTACTTC. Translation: CSARLAGGTYEQYF.

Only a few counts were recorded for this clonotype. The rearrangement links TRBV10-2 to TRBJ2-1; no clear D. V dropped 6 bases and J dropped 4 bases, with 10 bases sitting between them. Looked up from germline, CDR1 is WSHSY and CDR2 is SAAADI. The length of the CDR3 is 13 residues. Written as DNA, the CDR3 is TGCGCCAGCAGCCTTGACATGTACAATGAGCAGTTCTTC. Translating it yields CASSLDMYNEQFF.